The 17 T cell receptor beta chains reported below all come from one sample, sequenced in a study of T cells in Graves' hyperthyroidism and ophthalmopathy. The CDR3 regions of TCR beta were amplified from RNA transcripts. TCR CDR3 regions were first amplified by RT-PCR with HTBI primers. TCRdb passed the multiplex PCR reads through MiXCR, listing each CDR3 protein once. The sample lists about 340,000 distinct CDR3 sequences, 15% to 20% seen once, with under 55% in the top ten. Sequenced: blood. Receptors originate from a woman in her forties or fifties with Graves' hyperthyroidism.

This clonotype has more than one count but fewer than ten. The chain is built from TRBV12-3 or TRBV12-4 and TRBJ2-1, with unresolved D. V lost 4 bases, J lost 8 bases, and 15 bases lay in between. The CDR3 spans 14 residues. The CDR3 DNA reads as TGTGCCAGCAGTTATTCCAGCGTCAGTGATGAGCAGTTCTTC. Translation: CASSYSSVSDEQFF.

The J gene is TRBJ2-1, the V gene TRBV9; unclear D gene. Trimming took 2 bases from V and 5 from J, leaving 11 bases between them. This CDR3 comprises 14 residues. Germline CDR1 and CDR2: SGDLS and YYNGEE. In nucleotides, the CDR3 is TGTGCCAGCAGCGTTGGGGAAGTAGACAATGAGCAGTTCTTC. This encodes CASSVGEVDNEQFF.

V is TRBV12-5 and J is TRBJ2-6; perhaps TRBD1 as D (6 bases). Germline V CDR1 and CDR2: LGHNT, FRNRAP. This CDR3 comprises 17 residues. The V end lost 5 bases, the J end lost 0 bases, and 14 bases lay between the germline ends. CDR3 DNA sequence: TGTGCTAGTGGTCGGGACACTAAGAGCTCTGGGGCCAACGTCCTGACTTTC. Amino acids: CASGRDTKSSGANVLTF.

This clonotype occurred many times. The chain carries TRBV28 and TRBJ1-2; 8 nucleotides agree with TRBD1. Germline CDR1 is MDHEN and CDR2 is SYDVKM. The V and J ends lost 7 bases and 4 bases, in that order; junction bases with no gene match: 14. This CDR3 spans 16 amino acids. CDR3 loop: CASTEDRVPWAYGYTF. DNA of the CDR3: TGTGCCAGCACGGAGGACAGGGTACCCTGGGCCTATGGCTACACCTTC.

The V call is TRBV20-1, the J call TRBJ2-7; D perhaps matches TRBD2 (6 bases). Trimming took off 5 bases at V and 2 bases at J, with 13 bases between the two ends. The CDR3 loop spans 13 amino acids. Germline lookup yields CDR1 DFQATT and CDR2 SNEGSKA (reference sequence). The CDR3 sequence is CSASLSGPYEQYV. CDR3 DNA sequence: TGCAGTGCTTCACTTAGCGGCCCCTACGAGCAGTACGTC.

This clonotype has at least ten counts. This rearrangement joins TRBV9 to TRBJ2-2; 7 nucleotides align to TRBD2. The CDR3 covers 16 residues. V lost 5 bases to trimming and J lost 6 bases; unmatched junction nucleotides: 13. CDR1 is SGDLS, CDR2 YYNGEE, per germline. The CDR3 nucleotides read TGTGCCAGCAGGGGGGGGGGAGGAGGTAACGCCGGGGAGCTGTTTTTT. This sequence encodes CASRGGGGGNAGELFF.

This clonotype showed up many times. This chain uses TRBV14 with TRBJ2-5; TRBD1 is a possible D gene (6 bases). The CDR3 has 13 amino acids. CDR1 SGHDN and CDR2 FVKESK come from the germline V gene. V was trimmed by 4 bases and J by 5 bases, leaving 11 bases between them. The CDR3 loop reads CASSPGQSETQYF. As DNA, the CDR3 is TGTGCCAGCAGCCCGGGACAATCGGAGACCCAGTACTTC.

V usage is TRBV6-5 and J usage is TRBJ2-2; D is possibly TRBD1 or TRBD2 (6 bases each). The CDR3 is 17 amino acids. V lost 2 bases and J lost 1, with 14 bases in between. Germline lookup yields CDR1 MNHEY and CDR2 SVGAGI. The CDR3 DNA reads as TGTGCCAGCAGTTACCGTGGGGGGCGGAGGAACACCGGGGAGCTGTTTTTT. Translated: CASSYRGGRRNTGELFF.

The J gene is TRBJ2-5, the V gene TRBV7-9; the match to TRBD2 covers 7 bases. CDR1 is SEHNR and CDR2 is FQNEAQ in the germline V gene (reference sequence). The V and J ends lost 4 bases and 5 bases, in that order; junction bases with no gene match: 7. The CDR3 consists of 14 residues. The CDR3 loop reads CASSSRLAGETQYF. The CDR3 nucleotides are TGTGCCAGCAGCTCTAGACTAGCAGGGGAGACCCAGTACTTC.

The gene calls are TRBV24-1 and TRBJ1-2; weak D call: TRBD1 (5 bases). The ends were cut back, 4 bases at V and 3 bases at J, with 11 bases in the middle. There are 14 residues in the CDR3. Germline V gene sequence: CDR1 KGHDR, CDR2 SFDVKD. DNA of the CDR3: TGTGCCACCAGTGACTTACAGGCAGACTATGGCTACACCTTC. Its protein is CATSDLQADYGYTF.

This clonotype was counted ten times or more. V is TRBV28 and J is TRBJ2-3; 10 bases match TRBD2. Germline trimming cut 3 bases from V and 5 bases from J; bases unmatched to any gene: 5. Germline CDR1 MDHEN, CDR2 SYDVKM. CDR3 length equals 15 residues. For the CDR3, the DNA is TGTGCCAGCAGTTTCCTAGCGGGAGTAGGAGATACGCAGTATTTT. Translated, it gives CASSFLAGVGDTQYF.

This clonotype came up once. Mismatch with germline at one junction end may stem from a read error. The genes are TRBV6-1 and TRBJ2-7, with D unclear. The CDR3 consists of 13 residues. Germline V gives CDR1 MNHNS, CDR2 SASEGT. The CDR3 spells CASSQAASYEQYF. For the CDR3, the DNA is TGTGCCAGCAGTCAAGCAGCCTCCTACGAGCAGTACTTC.

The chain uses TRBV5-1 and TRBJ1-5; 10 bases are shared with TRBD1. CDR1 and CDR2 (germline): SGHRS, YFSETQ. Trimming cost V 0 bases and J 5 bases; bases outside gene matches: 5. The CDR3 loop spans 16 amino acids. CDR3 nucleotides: TGCGCCAGCAGCTTGGTAGGGACAGGGGAGGATCAGCCCCAGCATTTT. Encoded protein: CASSLVGTGEDQPQHF.

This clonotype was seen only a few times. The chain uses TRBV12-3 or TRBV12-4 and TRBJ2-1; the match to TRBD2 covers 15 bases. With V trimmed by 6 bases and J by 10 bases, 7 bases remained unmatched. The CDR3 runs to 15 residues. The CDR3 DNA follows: TGTGCCAGCAGGGCCCCCGGACTAGCGGGAGGGGAGCAGTTCTTC. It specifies CASRAPGLAGGEQFF.

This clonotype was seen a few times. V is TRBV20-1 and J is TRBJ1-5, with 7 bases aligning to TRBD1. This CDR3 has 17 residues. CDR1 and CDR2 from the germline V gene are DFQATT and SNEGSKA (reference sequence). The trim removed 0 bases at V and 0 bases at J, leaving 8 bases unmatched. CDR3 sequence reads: CSARELQGGNSNQPQHF. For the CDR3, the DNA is TGCAGTGCTAGAGAGCTCCAGGGGGGAAATAGCAATCAGCCCCAGCATTTT.

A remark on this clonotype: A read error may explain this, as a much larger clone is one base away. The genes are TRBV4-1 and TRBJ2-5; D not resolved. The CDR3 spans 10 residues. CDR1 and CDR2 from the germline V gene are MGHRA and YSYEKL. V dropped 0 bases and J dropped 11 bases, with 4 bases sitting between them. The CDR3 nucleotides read TGCGCCAGCAGCCAAGAGGCGCAGTACTTC. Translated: CASSQEAQYF.

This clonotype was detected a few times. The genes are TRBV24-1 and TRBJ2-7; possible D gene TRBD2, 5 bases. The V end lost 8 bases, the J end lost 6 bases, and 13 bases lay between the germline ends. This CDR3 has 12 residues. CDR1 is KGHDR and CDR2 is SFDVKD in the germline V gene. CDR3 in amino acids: CATILRRVEQYV. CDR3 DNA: TGTGCCACCATACTGAGGCGGGTCGAGCAGTACGTC.